This entry lists 29 T cell receptor beta chains sequenced from one sample in a study of shared clonotypes between healthy human individuals. TCRdb's copy holds only in-frame clones and misses some; the assay was immunoSEQ multiplex PCR. The sample carries about 980,000 clones, 70% to 85% recorded once. The sample taken for sequencing was memory CD4+ T cells sorted from blood. Regarding subset: CD45RA-negative fraction. The receptor source for this set is a man in his late teens or twenties in good health.

This clone was counted only a few times. The chain combines TRBV28 with TRBJ1-2; 7 positions match TRBD1. Trimming at V came to 4 bases and at J to 3 bases, leaving 5 bases not matched to a gene. This CDR3 has 14 amino acids. Germline CDR1 MDHEN, CDR2 SYDVKM. The CDR3 spells CASSWSDRYYGYTF. Here the CDR3 DNA reads TGTGCCAGCAGTTGGTCGGACAGGTACTATGGCTACACCTTC.

The chain uses TRBV5-6 and TRBJ2-5; D unresolved. Trimming took 0 bases from V and 4 from J, leaving 10 bases between them. The germline V gene encodes CDR1 SGHDT and CDR2 YYEEEE. This CDR3 spans 14 amino acids. CDR3 nucleotides: TGTGCCAGCAGCTTGGGTCAGAATGGAGAGACCCAGTACTTC. Its protein product is CASSLGQNGETQYF.

This chain connects TRBV11-2 to TRBJ1-1; D remains ambiguous. The length of the CDR3 is 13 residues. CDR1 is SGHAT and CDR2 is FQNNGV in the germline V gene. Between the trimmed V and J ends, which lost 7 bases and 7 bases, there was a span of 16 bases. CDR3 sequence (DNA): TGTGCCAGCACCGCAAGGAAGAAAGATGAAGCTTTCTTT. Residues: CASTARKKDEAFF.

A few counts support this clone. The chain links TRBV27 to TRBJ1-5; a possible D gene is TRBD1 (6 bases). The CDR3 length is 16 residues. CDR1 and CDR2 from the germline V gene are MNHEY and SMNVEV (reference sequence). With 2 bases removed from V and 0 bases from J, the gap between germline ends came to 11 bases. The CDR3 loop is CASSLLAGDSNQPQHF. The CDR3 region has the DNA TGTGCCAGCAGTTTACTAGCAGGGGATAGCAATCAGCCCCAGCATTTT.

CDR3 DNA sequence: TGTGCCAGCAGTTACGGTCCGTACAATGAGCAGTTCTTC. It translates to CASSYGPYNEQFF. This rearrangement joins TRBV6-5 to TRBJ2-1, with D unclear. Germline V gives CDR1 MNHEY, CDR2 SVGAGI. The V and J ends lost 2 bases and 4 bases respectively, with 6 bases between them. The CDR3 consists of 13 residues.

This chain links TRBV19 with TRBJ1-2, with 7 bases fitting TRBD1. Germline-derived CDR1 and CDR2 are LNHDA and SQIVND (reference sequence). The CDR3 runs to 14 residues. V shed 9 bases, J shed 4 bases, and the junction held 11 bases outside the gene matches. This CDR3 is CASYDRVGFYGYTF. DNA of the CDR3: TGTGCCAGCTACGACAGGGTGGGCTTCTATGGCTACACCTTC.

There are a few counts of this clone. The rearrangement uses TRBV4-2 and TRBJ1-2, with a weak D call TRBD1 (5 bases). From germline, CDR1 is LGHNA and CDR2 YNFKEQ. The ends were cut back, 0 bases at V and 7 bases at J, with 18 bases in the middle. CDR3 length: 16 amino acids. The CDR3 sequence is CASSQELWGSNSGYTF. The CDR3 DNA sequence: TGTGCCAGCAGCCAAGAACTGTGGGGGTCGAACAGTGGCTACACCTTC.

The sample holds one count of this clone. Distinct nucleotide sequences in the sample also encode this CDR3. The chain employs TRBV20-1 and TRBJ1-1; a weak D match, TRBD1 (5 bases). V lost 4 bases and J 6 bases, leaving 9 bases between the germline ends. CDR1 is DFQATT, CDR2 SNEGSKA, per germline (reference sequence). This CDR3 has 11 amino acids. In DNA form, the CDR3 reads TGCAGTGCTAAGCCAGGGCCTGAAGCTTTCTTT. Amino acids: CSAKPGPEAFF.

The rearrangement joins TRBV27 to TRBJ2-1; 7 nucleotides agree with TRBD2. The length of the CDR3 is 14 residues. CDR1 MNHEY and CDR2 SMNVEV come from the germline V gene (reference sequence). With 1 base clipped from V and 9 bases from J, the junction kept 6 bases outside the gene matches. CDR3: CASSLYRGSGEQFF. The CDR3 region has the DNA TGTGCCAGCAGTTTATATCGCGGGAGCGGTGAGCAGTTCTTC.

This chain uses TRBV5-1 with TRBJ2-7, with TRBD1 matching 7 bases. Germline V gene lookup returns CDR1 SGHRS and CDR2 YFSETQ. The junction had 9 bases not matched to a gene; V was cut back by 2 bases and J by 1 base. The CDR3 spans 16 residues. The CDR3 DNA reads TGCGCCAGCAGCTTTTTACCGGGACAGCCATCCTACGAGCAGTACTTC. It encodes CASSFLPGQPSYEQYF.

The chain is built from TRBV5-4 and TRBJ1-1, with D possibly being TRBD1 (5 bases). Trimming left V 3 bases short and J 4 bases short, with 16 bases between. This CDR3 contains 15 residues. In germline, CDR1 is SGHNT, CDR2 YYREEE (reference sequence). This CDR3 reads CASSSGGDLFTEAFF. The CDR3 nucleotides are TGTGCCAGCAGCTCGGGGGGGGATTTGTTCACTGAAGCTTTCTTT. Drawing the rest from reference TRBV5-4 and TRBJ1-1, the complete variable domain is ETGVTQSPTHLIKTRGQQVTLRCSSQSGHNTVSWYQQALGQGPQFIFQYYREEENGRGNFPPRFSGLQFPNYSSELNVNALELDDSALYLCASSSGGDLFTEAFFGQGTRLTVV.

In regard to this clone: A junction boundary mismatches the germline segment, possibly from a read error. The rearrangement links TRBV10-3 to TRBJ2-2, with 7 bases identical to TRBD2. CDR3 length: 16 residues. Per germline, CDR1 ENHRY and CDR2 SYGVKD. The CDR3 bases are TGTGCCATCAGGGAGTTGGGGACTACCGCTACCGGGGAGCTGTTTTTT. Translated: CAIRELGTTATGELFF.

This clone was observed a few times. This chain links TRBV27 with TRBJ1-6; D gene unclear. V shed 2 bases and J shed 2 bases, with 10 bases lying between them. Per the germline V gene, CDR1 is MNHEY and CDR2 is SMNVEV (reference sequence). The CDR3 length is 16 residues. CDR3 loop: CASSLKGMAYNSPLHF. In DNA, the CDR3 is TGTGCCAGCAGTTTAAAGGGAATGGCCTATAATTCACCCCTCCACTTT.

The V gene is TRBV18, the J gene TRBJ2-3, with TRBD2 as a possible D gene (6 bases). With 0 bases removed from V and 3 bases from J, the gap between germline ends came to 13 bases. Per germline, CDR1 KGHSH and CDR2 LQKENI. The CDR3 sequence is 16 residues long. The CDR3 bases are TGTGCCAGCTCACCACCACTAGCCCCGGATACAGATACGCAGTATTTT. Amino acid sequence: CASSPPLAPDTDTQYF.

The V gene is TRBV11-2, the J gene TRBJ2-3, with a weak D call TRBD2 (6 bases). V was cut by 3 bases and J by 1 base, with 14 bases left in between. Germline V gene data show CDR1 as SGHAT and CDR2 as FQNNGV. The CDR3 has 16 amino acids. For the CDR3, the DNA is TGTGCCAGCAGCTTTAGTCGCGGGACCCGCACAGATACGCAGTATTTT. Amino acids: CASSFSRGTRTDTQYF.

CDR3 loop: CASSSYGLAGGSGGELFF. CDR3 DNA: TGCGCCAGCAGCTCCTATGGACTAGCGGGAGGGTCAGGCGGGGAGCTGTTTTTT. This rearrangement joins TRBV5-1 to TRBJ2-2; 15 bases fit TRBD2. After removal of 3 bases from V and 7 bases from J, the junction contained 10 bases not matched to a gene. This CDR3 has 18 amino acids. CDR1 is SGHRS and CDR2 is YFSETQ in the germline V gene.

V and J are TRBV29-1 and TRBJ1-4; perhaps TRBD1 as D (6 bases). Trimming removed 7 bases at V and 4 bases at J, with 19 bases between. Germline V CDR1 and CDR2: SQVTM, ANQGSEA. The CDR3 has 15 amino acids. The CDR3 is CSGSKGGQLNEKLFF. In nucleotides, the CDR3 is TGCAGCGGGTCAAAGGGGGGGCAGCTTAATGAAAAACTGTTTTTT.

The chain carries TRBV7-2 and TRBJ2-7, with TRBD2 matching over 9 bases. This CDR3 has 13 amino acids. CDR1 is SGHTA and CDR2 is FQGNSA in the germline V gene. J lost 6 bases, V lost 3 bases, and 3 bases had no gene match. The CDR3 DNA is TGTGCCAGCAGCTTTCGCGGGAGGGCCGAGCAGTACTTC. It translates to CASSFRGRAEQYF.

This clone has only one observation. The V call is TRBV11-3, the J call TRBJ2-1, with TRBD1 identical over 8 bases. Trimming cost V 5 bases and J 4 bases; bases outside gene matches: 7. The CDR3 has 15 residues. CDR1 is SGHNT, CDR2 YENEEA, per germline. The CDR3 here is CASSVGTGIYNEQFF. In DNA, the CDR3 is TGTGCCAGCAGCGTCGGGACAGGCATATACAATGAGCAGTTCTTC.

This sequence joins TRBV7-8 and TRBJ2-1; 13 nucleotides match TRBD2. Unmatched junction bases numbered 2, after V lost 5 bases and J lost 4 bases. The CDR3 has 15 amino acids. CDR1 SGHVS and CDR2 FQNEAQ come from the germline V gene. CDR3 coding DNA: TGTGCCAGCAGCCAGGGACTAGCGGGGTACAATGAGCAGTTCTTC. It yields the protein CASSQGLAGYNEQFF.

This clone appeared a single time. This chain uses TRBV20-1 with TRBJ1-5; D perhaps matches TRBD1 (5 bases). Deletions cut 5 bases from V and 12 bases from J, with 14 bases between. The germline gives CDR1 DFQATT, CDR2 SNEGSKA (reference sequence). This CDR3 has 11 residues. Written as DNA, the CDR3 is TGCAGTGCTGTGGTGGGGCAGGTCCAGCATTTT. This encodes CSAVVGQVQHF.

The CDR3 spells CASSYGDRGGGKAFF. CDR3 coding DNA: TGTGCCAGCAGTTACGGGGACAGGGGGGGCGGTAAAGCTTTCTTT. The chain is built from TRBV6-6 and TRBJ1-1, with TRBD1 identical over 11 bases. Germline V gives CDR1 MNHNY, CDR2 SVGAGI (reference sequence). The V gene end was trimmed by 2 bases and the J gene end by 9 bases; junction bases not matched to a gene: 8. There are 15 residues in the CDR3.

The chain joins TRBV27 to TRBJ2-7; maybe TRBD2 (5 bases). CDR3 size: 14 residues. From germline, CDR1 is MNHEY and CDR2 SMNVEV (reference sequence). The V gene lost 6 bases and the J gene lost 2 bases, with 14 bases spanning the gap. In DNA, the CDR3 is TGTGCCAGCAGCGCTTACCGGGATGCCTACGAGCAGTACTTC. Protein sequence: CASSAYRDAYEQYF.

The J gene is TRBJ1-6, the V gene TRBV11-1; perhaps TRBD1 as D (5 bases). V lost 8 bases, J lost 5 bases, and 10 bases lay in between. Germline V CDR1 and CDR2: SGHAT, FQDESV (reference sequence). The CDR3 contains 13 residues. The DNA of the CDR3 is TGTGCCAGCCAACAGGTCCATAATTCACCCCTCCACTTT. Amino acids: CASQQVHNSPLHF.

The chain links TRBV2 to TRBJ1-4; 7 nucleotides match TRBD1. CDR1 and CDR2 from the germline V gene are SNHLY and FYNNEI. Trimming removed 6 bases from V and 2 bases from J; junction bases left unmatched: 3. The CDR3 is 14 residues long. The CDR3 reads CASSPRGTNEKLFF. The CDR3 bases are TGTGCCAGCAGCCCCAGGGGGACTAATGAAAAACTGTTTTTT.

The chain has TRBV11-2 and TRBJ1-4; unclear D gene. Looked up from germline, CDR1 is SGHAT and CDR2 is FQNNGV. The CDR3 is made up of 14 amino acids. The V end was cut by 5 bases, the J end by 5 bases, with 12 bases between. Written as DNA, the CDR3 is TGTGCCAGCAGCCATGGAGTGGAGAATGAAAAACTGTTTTTT. It specifies CASSHGVENEKLFF.

The table lists this clone with a few counts. This sample also contains other DNA sequences that code for the same CDR3. V gene TRBV15 combines with J gene TRBJ1-1; D is uncertain. CDR3 length: 14 amino acids. V lost 0 bases to trimming and J lost 1 base, with 6 bases between them. The germline CDR1 and CDR2 sequences are LNHNV and YYDKDF (reference sequence). The CDR3 DNA sequence: TGTGCCACCAGCAGAGATCAATGGAACACTGAAGCTTTCTTT. Protein sequence: CATSRDQWNTEAFF.

The chain links TRBV6-5 to TRBJ1-1, with D uncertain. V gave up 2 bases and J gave up 5 bases, with 6 bases separating them. In germline, CDR1 is MNHEY, CDR2 SVGAGI. The CDR3 covers 12 residues. Written as DNA, the CDR3 is TGTGCCAGCAGTTACGGAGCTACTGAAGCTTTCTTT. Protein: CASSYGATEAFF.

The chain recombines TRBV10-2 with TRBJ1-1, with 8 bases that match TRBD1. There are 14 residues in the CDR3. With V trimmed by 3 bases and J by 4 bases, 4 bases remained unmatched. The germline gives CDR1 WSHSY, CDR2 SAAADI. CDR3 in DNA: TGCGCCAGCAGTGACCAGGGGGCGAGCACTGAAGCTTTCTTT. This translates into CASSDQGASTEAFF.